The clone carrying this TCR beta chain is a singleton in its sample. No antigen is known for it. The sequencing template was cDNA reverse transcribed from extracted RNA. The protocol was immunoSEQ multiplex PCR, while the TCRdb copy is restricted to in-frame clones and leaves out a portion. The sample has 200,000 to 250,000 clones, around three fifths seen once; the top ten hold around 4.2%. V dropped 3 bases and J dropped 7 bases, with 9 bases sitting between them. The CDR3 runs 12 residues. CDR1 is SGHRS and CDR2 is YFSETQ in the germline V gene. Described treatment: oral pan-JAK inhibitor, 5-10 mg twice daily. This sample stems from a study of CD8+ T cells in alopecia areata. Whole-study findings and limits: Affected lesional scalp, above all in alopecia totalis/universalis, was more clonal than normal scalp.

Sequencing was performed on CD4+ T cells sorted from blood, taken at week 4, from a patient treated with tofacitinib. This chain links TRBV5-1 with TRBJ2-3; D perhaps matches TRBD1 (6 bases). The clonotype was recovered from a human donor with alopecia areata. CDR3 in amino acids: CASSSDRNTQYF. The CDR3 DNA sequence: TGCGCCAGCAGCTCGGACAGAAATACGCAGTATTTT.